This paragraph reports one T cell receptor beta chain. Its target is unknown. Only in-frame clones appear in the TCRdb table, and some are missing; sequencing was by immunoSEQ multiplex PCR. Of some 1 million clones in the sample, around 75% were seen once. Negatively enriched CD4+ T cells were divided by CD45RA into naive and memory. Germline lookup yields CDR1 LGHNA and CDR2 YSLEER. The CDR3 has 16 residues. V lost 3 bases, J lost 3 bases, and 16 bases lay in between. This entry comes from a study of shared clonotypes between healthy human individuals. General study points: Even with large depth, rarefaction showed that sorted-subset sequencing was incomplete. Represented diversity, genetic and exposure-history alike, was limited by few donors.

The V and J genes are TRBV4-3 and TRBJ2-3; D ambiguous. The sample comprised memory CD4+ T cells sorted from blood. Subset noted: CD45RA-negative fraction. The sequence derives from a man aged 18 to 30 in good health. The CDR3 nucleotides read TGCGCCAGCAGCCACTTACTCCTCCGAGAGACAGATACGCAGTATTTT. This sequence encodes CASSHLLLRETDTQYF.